A selection of T cell receptor beta chains follows, all from one sample in a study of blood T cell repertoires in COVID-19. Method: immunoSEQ multiplex PCR; TCRdb's copy keeps in-frame clones and lacks some. The table has 150,000 to 200,000 clones, 60% to 85% seen once. The sequenced sample consisted of peripheral blood. The receptors originated from a man in his sixties with acute or convalescent COVID-19. Each CDR3 is given with its conserved first and last residue. Fields, in order: V gene, J gene, D gene, clone size, CDR3 DNA, CDR3 protein. D genes are given only for firm matches. Size is stated for part of the rows, as once, few or many counts, or as a class when the clone is expanded.

TRBV11-2	TRBJ1-2	TRBD1	NA	TGTGCCAGCAGCTTAGGGACAGGGGGCTGGGGCTACACCTTC	CASSLGTGGWGYTF
TRBV29-1	TRBJ2-3	NA	NA	TGCAGCGTTGAGTTGACCAGCGGCTACACAGATACGCAGTATTTT	CSVELTSGYTDTQYF
TRBV20-1	TRBJ1-5	TRBD1	NA	TGCAGTGCTAGTAGGGGGCGCGGGCAGCCCCAGCATTTT	CSASRGRGQPQHF
TRBV18	TRBJ2-3	NA	NA	TGTGCCAGCTCACCCACCGGGACTCCTGATACGCAGTATTTT	CASSPTGTPDTQYF
TRBV6-5	TRBJ2-7	NA	once	TGTGCCAGCAGTAACAGGGCCGAGCAGTACTTC	CASSNRAEQYF
TRBV5-1	TRBJ2-4	TRBD1	NA	TGCGCCAGCAGTTTCGGGACAGCCAAGGACATTCAGTACTTC	CASSFGTAKDIQYF
TRBV24-1	TRBJ2-6	TRBD2	NA	TGTGCCACCAGTGTGGGAGGGCTCCGCTCTGGGGCCAACGTCCTGACTTTC	CATSVGGLRSGANVLTF
TRBV5-1	TRBJ2-1	TRBD2	NA	TGCGCCAGCAGCCGGACTAGCGGGGGGGCAAGCAATGAGCAGTTCTTC	CASSRTSGGASNEQFF
TRBV12-3/TRBV12-4	TRBJ1-1	NA	NA	TGTGCCAGCAGTTTTGCGATGAACACTGAAGCTTTCTTT	CASSFAMNTEAFF
TRBV10-3	TRBJ2-5	NA	NA	TGTGCCATCAGGGAAACAGGGCGAGAGACCCAGTACTTC	CAIRETGRETQYF
TRBV4-3	TRBJ1-3	NA	once	TGCGCCAGCAGCCAAGAACAGCGGGGATTAGGAAACACCATATATTTT	CASSQEQRGLGNTIYF
TRBV14	TRBJ1-2	NA	NA	TGTGCCAGCAGCCAAAACCGAAACCGGGGCTACACCTTC	CASSQNRNRGYTF
TRBV2	TRBJ1-3	NA	NA	TGTGCCAGCAGCATACCGGGGGGGGTTTCTGGAAACACCATATATTTT	CASSIPGGVSGNTIYF
TRBV6-6	TRBJ1-5	NA	NA	TGTGCCAGCAGTTACCAGGGAGGGAATCAGCCCCAGCATTTT	CASSYQGGNQPQHF
TRBV6-2/TRBV6-3	TRBJ1-2	NA	many	TGTGCCAGCAGTTACTCGAGATCGTATGGCTACACCTTC	CASSYSRSYGYTF
TRBV5-1	TRBJ1-1	NA	NA	TGCGCCAGCAGCTTGGCGTTGGGAAGGGGCACTGAAGCTTTCTTT	CASSLALGRGTEAFF
TRBV5-1	TRBJ2-1	NA	NA	TGCGCCAGCAGGTTAGGAGTCGATGAGCAGTTCTTC	CASRLGVDEQFF
TRBV9	TRBJ1-6	TRBD1	NA	TGTGCCAGCAGCGTAGGGACAGGGTTCCTGCGGAATTCACCCCTCCACTTT	CASSVGTGFLRNSPLHF
TRBV10-3	TRBJ2-7	NA	NA	TGTGCCATCGAGCCCTCCGCGACAGGCCTAACTGGCGAGCAGTACTTC	CAIEPSATGLTGEQYF
TRBV27	TRBJ1-3	NA	NA	TGTGCCAGCAGTTCGGGGGGGGCAAATGGAAACACCATATATTTT	CASSSGGANGNTIYF
TRBV4-1	TRBJ1-4	TRBD1	NA	TGCGCCAGCAGGCGATCAGGGGGCTACGGTGAAAAACTGTTTTTT	CASRRSGGYGEKLFF
TRBV7-8	TRBJ1-2	TRBD1	NA	TGTGCCAGCAGCTTAGGCAGGGGGCGCGGCTACACCTTC	CASSLGRGRGYTF
TRBV6-2/TRBV6-3	TRBJ2-7	TRBD1	NA	TGTGCCAGCAGCAGGGGGCCGAGCTCCTACGAGCAGTACTTC	CASSRGPSSYEQYF
TRBV3-1/TRBV3-2	TRBJ2-1	TRBD2	NA	TGTGCCAGCAGCCAAGACCCCGGTTCGTCAGCGGGGCGCAATGAGCAGTTCTTC	CASSQDPGSSAGRNEQFF
TRBV6-5	TRBJ1-3	NA	NA	TGTGCCAGCAGTTCAGGAGGGTCTGGAAACACCATATATTTT	CASSSGGSGNTIYF
TRBV18	TRBJ2-7	TRBD1	NA	TGTGCCAGCTCACCAAAACCGGGACAGGGGAAATACGAGCAGTACTTC	CASSPKPGQGKYEQYF
TRBV6-6	TRBJ1-3	TRBD1	NA	TGTGCCAGCGCAGACAGGGGGGCTGGAAACACCATATATTTT	CASADRGAGNTIYF
TRBV29-1	TRBJ1-2	NA	NA	TGCAGCGTTGTGCCACGGTCGGAGGGTGGCTACACCTTC	CSVVPRSEGGYTF
TRBV24-1	TRBJ2-2	NA	many	TGTGCCACCAGTGGCTTCAGGGTCTCCGGGGAGCTGTTTTTT	CATSGFRVSGELFF
TRBV7-2	TRBJ1-5	NA	few	TGTGCCAGCACCACTCAGGGAGGTCAGCCCCAGCATTTT	CASTTQGGQPQHF
TRBV5-1	TRBJ2-5	NA	NA	TGCGCCAGCAGTCATGACAGTCAAGAGACCCAGTACTTC	CASSHDSQETQYF
TRBV27	TRBJ1-1	NA	NA	TGTGCCAGCAGTCCCAACTCCGGGACACCGAACACTGAAGCTTTCTTT	CASSPNSGTPNTEAFF
TRBV6-2/TRBV6-3	TRBJ2-5	TRBD2	NA	TGTGCCAGCAGTTACTCGACCCTTTCTCCGGGACTAGCGGAAGAGACCCAGTACTTC	CASSYSTLSPGLAEETQYF
TRBV20-1	TRBJ2-4	TRBD2	NA	TGCAGTGCTAGTATGGGAGAGCGGGGGGGAAACATTCAGTACTTC	CSASMGERGGNIQYF
TRBV4-2	TRBJ1-2	NA	NA	TGTGCCAGCAGCCAAGTGGTCCGGGGTAGGGTAGGAGGCTACACCTTC	CASSQVVRGRVGGYTF
TRBV10-3	TRBJ1-3	TRBD1	NA	TGTGCCATCAGTGACCCACAGGGGGCTTACTCTGGAAACACCATATATTTT	CAISDPQGAYSGNTIYF
TRBV28	TRBJ2-5	NA	NA	TGTGCCAGCAGTTACAGGGAGACCCAGTACTTC	CASSYRETQYF
TRBV5-1	TRBJ2-1	NA	NA	TGCGCCAGCAGCTTGGGACCCGGGGGCAATGAGCAGTTCTTC	CASSLGPGGNEQFF
TRBV7-6	TRBJ1-3	NA	NA	TGTGCCAGCAGCTTAGGCGGGAGGAACTCTGGAAACACCATATATTTT	CASSLGGRNSGNTIYF